The 2 T cell receptor beta chains presented below share a single source sample, sequenced in a study of T-cell memory formation after mild COVID-19. In TCRdb, the 5' RACE reads were re-called with MiXCR into one record per CDR3 protein. The sample includes roughly 160,000 distinct CDR3 sequences, approximately 10% of them seen just once. The sequencing sample was made of PBMCs or a T cell subset sorted from them (not recorded which). The receptors were sampled from a man in his late teens or twenties who had mild COVID-19 (a few samples of this study predate the infection). Cell type and time point are not known.

This clonotype was recorded a few times. The V call is TRBV29-1, the J call TRBJ2-1, with 7 bases that match TRBD2. CDR3 length equals 11 residues. Germline V gene data show CDR1 as SQVTM and CDR2 as ANQGSEA. V shed 8 bases, J shed 8 bases, and the junction held 6 bases outside the gene matches. The CDR3 sequence: CSSKGGDEQFF. Here the CDR3 DNA reads TGCAGCAGCAAGGGAGGGGATGAGCAGTTCTTC.

This clonotype has ten or more counts. The chain employs TRBV7-8 and TRBJ2-7; 9 nucleotides align to TRBD1. The germline CDR1 and CDR2 sequences are SGHVS and FQNEAQ. The CDR3 length is 14 residues. Trimming took 5 bases from V and 4 from J; bases not matched to a gene: 6. CDR3 bases: TGTGCCAGCAGCCCAAGGGACAGGGTATACGAGCAGTACGTC. Its protein product is CASSPRDRVYEQYV.